This T cell receptor (beta chain) was sequenced during a study of technical replicates of blood from a few donors. Trimming cost V 3 bases and J 8 bases, with 2 bases left between them. The CDR3 sequence is 11 residues long. CDR1 SGHTA and CDR2 FQGNSA come from the germline V gene. Here immunoSEQ multiplex PCR was the method, and the copy in TCRdb shows in-frame clones only, minus some. Here the sample spans about 62,000 clones, 80% to 90% being singletons. The TCR was taken from a human donor in good health. Some clones in this sample may be carry-over from other donors' samples. Sequencing was carried out using PBMCs. This chain links TRBV7-2 with TRBJ1-6; D is ambiguous. The CDR3 nucleotides are TGTGCCAGCAGCTTCGATTCACCCCTCCACTTT. Protein sequence: CASSFDSPLHF. Full variable domain (outside the CDR3, taken from reference TRBV7-2 and TRBJ1-6): GAGVSQSPSNKVTEKGKDVELRCDPISGHTALYWYRQSLGQGLEFLIYFQGNSAPDKSGLPSDRFSAERTGGSVSTLTIQRTQQEDSAVYLCASSFDSPLHFGNGTRLTVT.